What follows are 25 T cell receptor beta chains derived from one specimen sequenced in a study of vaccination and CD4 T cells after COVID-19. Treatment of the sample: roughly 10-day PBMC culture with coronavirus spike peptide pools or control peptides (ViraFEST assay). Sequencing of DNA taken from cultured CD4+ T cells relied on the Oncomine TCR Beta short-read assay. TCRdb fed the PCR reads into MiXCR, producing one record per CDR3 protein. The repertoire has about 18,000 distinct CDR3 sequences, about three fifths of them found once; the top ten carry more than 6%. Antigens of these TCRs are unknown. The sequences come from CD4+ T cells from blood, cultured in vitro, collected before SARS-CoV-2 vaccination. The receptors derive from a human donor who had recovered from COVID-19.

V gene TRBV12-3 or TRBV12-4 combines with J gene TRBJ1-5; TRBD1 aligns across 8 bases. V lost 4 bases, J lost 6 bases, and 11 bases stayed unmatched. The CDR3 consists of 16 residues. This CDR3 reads CASSSWADRGSQPQHF. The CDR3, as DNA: TGTGCCAGCAGTTCCTGGGCCGACAGGGGAAGTCAGCCCCAGCATTTT.

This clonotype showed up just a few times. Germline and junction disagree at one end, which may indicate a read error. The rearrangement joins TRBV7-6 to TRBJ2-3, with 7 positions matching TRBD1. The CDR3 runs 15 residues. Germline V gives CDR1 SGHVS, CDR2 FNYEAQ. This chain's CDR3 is CASSKRTGGVDTQYF. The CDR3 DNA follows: TGTGCTAGCAGCAAGCGGACAGGTGGGGTGGATACGCAGTATTTT.

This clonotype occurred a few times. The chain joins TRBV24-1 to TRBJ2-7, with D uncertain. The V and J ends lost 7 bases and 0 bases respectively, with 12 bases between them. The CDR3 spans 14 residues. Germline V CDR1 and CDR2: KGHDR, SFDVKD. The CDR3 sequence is CATRDPLSSYEQYF. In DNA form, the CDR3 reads TGTGCCACCAGGGACCCTCTGAGCTCCTACGAGCAGTACTTC.

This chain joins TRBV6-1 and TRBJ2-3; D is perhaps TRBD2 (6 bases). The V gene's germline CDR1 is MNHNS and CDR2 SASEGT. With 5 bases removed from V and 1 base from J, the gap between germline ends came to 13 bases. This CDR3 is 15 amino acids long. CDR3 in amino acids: CASSPVASGTDTQYF. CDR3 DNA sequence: TGTGCCAGCAGTCCGGTGGCTAGCGGCACAGATACGCAGTATTTT.

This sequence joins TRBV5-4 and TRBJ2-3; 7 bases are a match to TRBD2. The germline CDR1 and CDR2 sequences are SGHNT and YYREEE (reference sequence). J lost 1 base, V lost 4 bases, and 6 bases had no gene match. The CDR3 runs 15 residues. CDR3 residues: CASSPGLVGTDTQYF. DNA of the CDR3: TGTGCCAGCAGCCCCGGACTAGTTGGCACAGATACGCAGTATTTT.

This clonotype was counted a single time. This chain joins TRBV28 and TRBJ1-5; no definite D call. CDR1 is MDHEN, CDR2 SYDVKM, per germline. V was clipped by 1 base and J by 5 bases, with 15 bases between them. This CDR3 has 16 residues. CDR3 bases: TGTGCCAGCAGTTTATCCTCTGCGGCCATCCATCAGCCCCAGCATTTT. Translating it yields CASSLSSAAIHQPQHF.

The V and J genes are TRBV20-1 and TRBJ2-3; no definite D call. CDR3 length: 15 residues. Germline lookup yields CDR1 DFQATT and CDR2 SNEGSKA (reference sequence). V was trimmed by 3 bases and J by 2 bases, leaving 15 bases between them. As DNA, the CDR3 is TGCAGTGCTAGTGCTGGCGTTTTAATCACAGATACGCAGTATTTT. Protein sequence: CSASAGVLITDTQYF.

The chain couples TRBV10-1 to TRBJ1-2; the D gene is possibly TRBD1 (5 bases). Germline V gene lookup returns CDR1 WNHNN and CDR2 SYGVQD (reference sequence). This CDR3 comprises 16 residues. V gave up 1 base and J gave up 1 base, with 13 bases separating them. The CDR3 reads CASSEYWTIDNYGYTF. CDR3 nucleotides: TGCGCCAGCAGTGAGTATTGGACAATAGATAACTATGGCTACACCTTC.

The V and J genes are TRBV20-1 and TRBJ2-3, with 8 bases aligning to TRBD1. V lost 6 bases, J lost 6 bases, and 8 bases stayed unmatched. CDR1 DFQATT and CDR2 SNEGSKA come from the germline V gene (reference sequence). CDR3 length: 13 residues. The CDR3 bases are TGCAGTGCCCTGACAGGGGTAATCGATACGCAGTATTTT. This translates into CSALTGVIDTQYF.

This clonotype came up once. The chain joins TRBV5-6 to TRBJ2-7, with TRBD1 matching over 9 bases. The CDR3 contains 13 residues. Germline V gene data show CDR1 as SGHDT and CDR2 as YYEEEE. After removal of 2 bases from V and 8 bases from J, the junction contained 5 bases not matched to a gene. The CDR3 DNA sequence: TGTGCCAGCAGCTTCCGGGACAGGGTGCAGCAGTACTTC. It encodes CASSFRDRVQQYF.

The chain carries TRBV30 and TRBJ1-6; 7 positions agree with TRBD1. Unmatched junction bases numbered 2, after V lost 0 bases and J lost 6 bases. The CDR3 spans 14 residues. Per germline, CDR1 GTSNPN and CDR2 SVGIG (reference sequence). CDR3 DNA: TGTGCCTGGAGTGTGGCAGGGGGTAATTCACCCCTCCACTTT. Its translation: CAWSVAGGNSPLHF.

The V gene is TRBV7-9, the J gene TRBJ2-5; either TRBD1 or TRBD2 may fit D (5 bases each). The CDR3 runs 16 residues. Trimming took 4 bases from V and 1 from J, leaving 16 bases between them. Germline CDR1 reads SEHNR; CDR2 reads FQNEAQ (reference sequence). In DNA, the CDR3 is TGTGCCAGCAGCTACACCCCGTGGGGGTCCCAAGAGACCCAGTACTTC. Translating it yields CASSYTPWGSQETQYF.

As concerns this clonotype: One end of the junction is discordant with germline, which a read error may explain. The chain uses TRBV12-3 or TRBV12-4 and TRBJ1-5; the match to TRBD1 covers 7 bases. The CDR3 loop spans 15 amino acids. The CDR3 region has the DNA TGTGCCAGCAGTTCTTCTCTACAAGGGGGCCAGCTCCAGCATTTT. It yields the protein CASSSSLQGGQLQHF.

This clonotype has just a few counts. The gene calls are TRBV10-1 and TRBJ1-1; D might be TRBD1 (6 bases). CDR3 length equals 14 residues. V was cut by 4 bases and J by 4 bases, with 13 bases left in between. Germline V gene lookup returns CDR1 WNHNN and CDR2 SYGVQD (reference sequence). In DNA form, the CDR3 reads TGCGCCAGCAGTGTCAGGACAGACAGCACTGAAGCTTTCTTT. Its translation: CASSVRTDSTEAFF.

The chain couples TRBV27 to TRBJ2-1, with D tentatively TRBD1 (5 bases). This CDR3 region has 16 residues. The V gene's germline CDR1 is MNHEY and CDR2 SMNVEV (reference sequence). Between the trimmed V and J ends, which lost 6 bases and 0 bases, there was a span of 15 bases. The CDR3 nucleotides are TGTGCCAGCAGGGATCCGACAGACCGCTCCTACAATGAGCAGTTCTTC. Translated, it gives CASRDPTDRSYNEQFF.

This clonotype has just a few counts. The CDR3 protein is CASSKQNQPQHF. DNA of the CDR3: TGTGCCAGTAGCAAGCAAAATCAGCCCCAGCATTTT. This chain links TRBV19 with TRBJ1-5; D ambiguous. Trimming stripped 6 bases from V and 4 bases from J, with 7 bases between. Per germline, CDR1 LNHDA and CDR2 SQIVND (reference sequence). CDR3 length: 12 residues.

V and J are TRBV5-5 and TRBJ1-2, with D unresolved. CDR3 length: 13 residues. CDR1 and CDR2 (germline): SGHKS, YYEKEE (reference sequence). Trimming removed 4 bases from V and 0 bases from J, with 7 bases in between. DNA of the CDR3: TGTGCCAGCAGCCCTTTAGCTAACTATGGCTACACCTTC. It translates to CASSPLANYGYTF.

CDR3: CASSRDREDQPQHF. The CDR3 bases are TGTGCCAGCAGTCGAGACAGGGAGGACCAGCCCCAGCATTTT. V usage is TRBV6-1 and J usage is TRBJ1-5, with 7 bases matching TRBD1. V gave up 5 bases and J gave up 7 bases; unmatched junction bases: 8. Germline V gene lookup returns CDR1 MNHNS and CDR2 SASEGT. The CDR3 is 14 amino acids.

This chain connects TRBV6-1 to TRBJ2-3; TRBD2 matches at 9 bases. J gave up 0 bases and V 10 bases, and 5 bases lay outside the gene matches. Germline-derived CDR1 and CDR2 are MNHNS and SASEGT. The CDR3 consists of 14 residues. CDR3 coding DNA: TGTGCCACCGCTAGCGGGATCAGCACAGATACGCAGTATTTT. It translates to CATASGISTDTQYF.

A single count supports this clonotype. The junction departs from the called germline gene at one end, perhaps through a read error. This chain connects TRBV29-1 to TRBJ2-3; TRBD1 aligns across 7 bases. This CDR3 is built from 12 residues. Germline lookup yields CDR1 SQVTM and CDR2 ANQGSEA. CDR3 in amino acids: CSVRPGTDTQCF. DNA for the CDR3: TGCAGCGTTCGTCCGGGGACAGATACGCAGTGTTTT.

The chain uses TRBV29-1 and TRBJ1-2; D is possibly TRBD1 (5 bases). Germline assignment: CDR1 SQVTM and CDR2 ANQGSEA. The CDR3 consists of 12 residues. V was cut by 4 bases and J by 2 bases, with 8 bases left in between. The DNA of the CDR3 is TGCAGCGTTGGTGAGGGGAACTATGGCTACACCTTC. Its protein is CSVGEGNYGYTF.

CDR3 in DNA: TGTGCCAGCAGTAAGGGACCCGACTACGAGCAGTACTTC. Its translation is CASSKGPDYEQYF. The chain carries TRBV12-3 or TRBV12-4 and TRBJ2-7; D is tentatively TRBD1 or TRBD2 (5 bases each). The CDR3 consists of 13 residues. Trimming cost V 5 bases and J 3 bases, with 11 bases left between them.

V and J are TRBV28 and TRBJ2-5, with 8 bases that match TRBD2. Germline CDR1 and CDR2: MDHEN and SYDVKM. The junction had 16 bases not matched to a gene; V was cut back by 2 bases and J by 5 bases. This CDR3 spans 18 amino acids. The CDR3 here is CASSLDAGGSGLSETQYF. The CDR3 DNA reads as TGTGCCAGCAGTTTAGACGCGGGAGGTAGCGGCCTCTCTGAGACCCAGTACTTC.

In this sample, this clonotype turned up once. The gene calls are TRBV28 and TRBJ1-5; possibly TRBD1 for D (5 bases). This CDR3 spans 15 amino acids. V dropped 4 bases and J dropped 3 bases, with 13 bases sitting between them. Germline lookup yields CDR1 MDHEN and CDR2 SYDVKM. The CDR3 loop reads CASSSGARVNQPQHF. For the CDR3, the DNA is TGTGCCAGCAGTTCCGGGGCCCGGGTCAATCAGCCCCAGCATTTT.

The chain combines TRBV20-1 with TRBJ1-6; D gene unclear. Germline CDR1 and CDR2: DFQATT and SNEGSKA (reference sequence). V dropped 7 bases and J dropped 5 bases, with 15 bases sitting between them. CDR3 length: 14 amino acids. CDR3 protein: CSVPTRGNNSPLHF. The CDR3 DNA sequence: TGCAGTGTTCCTACCCGGGGTAATAATTCACCCCTCCACTTT.